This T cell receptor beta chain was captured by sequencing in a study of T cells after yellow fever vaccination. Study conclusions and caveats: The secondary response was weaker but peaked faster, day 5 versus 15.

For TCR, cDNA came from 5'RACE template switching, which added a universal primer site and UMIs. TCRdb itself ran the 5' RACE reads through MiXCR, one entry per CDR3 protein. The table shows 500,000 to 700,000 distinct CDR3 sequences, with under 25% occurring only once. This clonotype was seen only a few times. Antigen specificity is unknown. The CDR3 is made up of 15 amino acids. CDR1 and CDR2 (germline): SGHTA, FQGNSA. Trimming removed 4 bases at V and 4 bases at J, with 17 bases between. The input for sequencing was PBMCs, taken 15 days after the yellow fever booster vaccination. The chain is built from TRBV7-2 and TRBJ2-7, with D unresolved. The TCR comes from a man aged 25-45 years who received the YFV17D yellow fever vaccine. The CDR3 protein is CASSSRAGPEYEQYF. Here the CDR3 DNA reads TGTGCCAGCAGCTCCCGAGCTGGACCAGAATACGAGCAGTACTTC.